Below, 20 T cell receptor beta chains from the same sample are listed, as sequenced in a study of control samples from healthy donors and cancer patients. Using immunoSEQ multiplex PCR, the repertoire was profiled, and TCRdb retains in-frame clones only, with some absent. The sample lists approximately 100,000 clones, around nine tenths occurring once. The sample was blood. The receptor set was obtained from a young man in good health.

This clone was observed once. CDR3 region: CASSPGGANYGYTF. CDR3 coding DNA: TGCGCCAGCAGCCCCGGTGGGGCTAACTATGGCTACACCTTC. The chain uses TRBV5-1 and TRBJ1-2, with unresolved D. Germline V gives CDR1 SGHRS, CDR2 YFSETQ. The CDR3 runs 14 residues. Trimming removed 4 bases at V and 0 bases at J, with 10 bases between.

The chain employs TRBV7-6 and TRBJ2-2, with D perhaps TRBD2 (5 bases). This CDR3 has 14 amino acids. Looked up from germline, CDR1 is SGHVS and CDR2 is FNYEAQ. V gave up 1 base and J gave up 2 bases, with 5 bases separating them. The DNA for the CDR3 is TGTGCCAGCAGCTTAGGGACTAACACCGGGGAGCTGTTTTTT. Translation gives CASSLGTNTGELFF.

This chain uses TRBV6-1 with TRBJ2-7, with 7 nucleotides matching TRBD1. The CDR3 consists of 15 residues. V lost 0 bases to trimming and J lost 3 bases; unmatched junction nucleotides: 5. CDR1 and CDR2 from the germline V gene are MNHNS and SASEGT. Here the CDR3 DNA reads TGTGCCAGCAGTGAAGCTACGACAGGGCTCTACGAGCAGTACGTC. Protein sequence: CASSEATTGLYEQYV.

In this sample, this clone turned up once. This chain links TRBV3-1 (or the pseudogene TRBV3-2) with TRBJ1-6, with 7 nucleotides matching TRBD1. CDR3 size: 15 residues. The trim removed 3 bases at V and 10 bases at J, leaving 9 bases unmatched. Germline V gene sequence: CDR1 LGHDT, CDR2 YNNKEL (reference sequence). This CDR3 reads CASSQFRQGGSPLHF. CDR3 bases: TGTGCCAGCAGCCAGTTTAGACAGGGTGGATCACCCCTCCACTTT.

The V call is TRBV5-6, the J call TRBJ2-7; D may be TRBD1 (5 bases). CDR1 and CDR2 (germline): SGHDT, YYEEEE. V was clipped by 0 bases and J by 2 bases, with 9 bases between them. This CDR3 is built from 14 residues. DNA of the CDR3: TGTGCCAGCAGCTTGGGGGGCGCCCCCTACGAGCAGTACGTC. Protein: CASSLGGAPYEQYV.

The rearrangement uses TRBV29-1 and TRBJ1-1; D is ambiguous. This CDR3 has 13 amino acids. The ends were cut back, 2 bases at V and 1 base at J, with 8 bases in the middle. Per germline, CDR1 SQVTM and CDR2 ANQGSEA. The CDR3: CSVESPGNTEAFF. The CDR3 coding sequence is TGCAGCGTTGAATCCCCAGGGAACACTGAAGCTTTCTTT.

The chain uses TRBV30 and TRBJ1-1, with 8 bases that match TRBD1. The germline CDR1 and CDR2 sequences are GTSNPN and SVGIG (reference sequence). The CDR3 is 12 amino acids. With V trimmed by 2 bases and J by 11 bases, 7 bases remained unmatched. In DNA, the CDR3 is TGTGCCTGGAGTACACAGACAGGGGACGCTTTCTTT. It yields the protein CAWSTQTGDAFF.

This clone showed up just a few times. The chain combines TRBV2 with TRBJ2-2, with 9 bases aligning to TRBD1. Germline V gene data show CDR1 as SNHLY and CDR2 as FYNNEI. The CDR3 covers 16 residues. The trim removed 6 bases at V and 5 bases at J, leaving 10 bases unmatched. The CDR3 protein is CASRIQTGGSTGELFF. For the CDR3, the DNA is TGTGCCAGCAGGATACAGACAGGGGGGAGTACCGGGGAGCTGTTTTTT.

The chain combines TRBV11-2 with TRBJ1-2; D is perhaps TRBD1 (5 bases). V was pared by 4 bases and J by 3 bases, with 9 bases between. The germline gives CDR1 SGHAT, CDR2 FQNNGV. This CDR3 comprises 13 residues. The CDR3 DNA sequence: TGTGCCAGCAGCTCGACAGCTTACTATGGCTACACCTTC. Its protein product is CASSSTAYYGYTF. Combining the CDR3 with reference TRBV11-2 and TRBJ1-2 gives the whole variable domain EAGVAQSPRYKIIEKRQSVAFWCNPISGHATLYWYQQILGQGPKLLIQFQNNGVVDDSQLPKDRFSAERLKGVDSTLKIQPAKLEDSAVYLCASSSTAYYGYTFGSGTRLTVV.

V usage is TRBV7-9 and J usage is TRBJ1-1; D call uncertain. Germline-derived CDR1 and CDR2 are SEHNR and FQNEAQ (reference sequence). The CDR3 consists of 11 residues. The V and J ends lost 5 bases and 7 bases respectively, with 8 bases between them. In DNA, the CDR3 is TGTGCCAGCAGCGGCACCTATGAAGCTTTCTTT. Translating it yields CASSGTYEAFF.

V and J are TRBV5-6 and TRBJ1-1; D remains ambiguous. Trimming pared 0 bases from V and 3 bases from J, leaving 9 bases between. The CDR3 is 14 residues long. From germline, CDR1 is SGHDT and CDR2 YYEEEE. CDR3 residues: CASSLAGRHTEAFF. The CDR3 nucleotides read TGTGCCAGCAGCTTGGCCGGGAGACACACTGAAGCTTTCTTT. Together with reference TRBV5-6 and TRBJ1-1, the CDR3 gives the full variable domain: DAGVTQSPTHLIKTRGQQVTLRCSPKSGHDTVSWYQQALGQGPQFIFQYYEEEERQRGNFPDRFSGHQFPNYSSELNVNALLLGDSALYLCASSLAGRHTEAFFGQGTRLTVV.

This chain joins TRBV9 and TRBJ1-1; D perhaps matches TRBD1 (5 bases). Germline V gene data show CDR1 as SGDLS and CDR2 as YYNGEE. This CDR3 comprises 13 residues. Trimming took 3 bases from V and 0 from J, leaving 6 bases between them. CDR3 loop: CASSEGVNTEAFF. CDR3 nucleotides: TGTGCCAGCAGCGAAGGGGTGAACACTGAAGCTTTCTTT.

V and J are TRBV6-5 and TRBJ2-3, with unresolved D. CDR3 size: 14 residues. Trimming left V 0 bases short and J 1 base short, with 5 bases between. Looked up from germline, CDR1 is MNHEY and CDR2 is SVGAGI. The CDR3 region has the DNA TGTGCCAGCAGTTACTCCTACCGCACAGATACGCAGTATTTT. Protein product: CASSYSYRTDTQYF.

The chain combines TRBV18 with TRBJ1-6; 9 positions match TRBD1. This CDR3 has 13 amino acids. CDR1 and CDR2 from the germline V gene are KGHSH and LQKENI. The trim removed 3 bases at V and 9 bases at J, leaving 0 bases unmatched. CDR3 region: CASSPDRGSPLHF. The CDR3 coding sequence is TGTGCCAGCTCACCGGACAGGGGTTCACCCCTCCACTTT.

The gene calls are TRBV12-1 and TRBJ2-7; the table assigns TRBD2, which was not confirmed against the DNA. TRBV12-1 is a pseudogene. The CDR3 spans 14 residues. The CDR3 region is CASPPLGISYEQYV. As DNA, the CDR3 is TGTGCCAGCCCCCCCCTCGGGATCTCCTACGAGCAGTACGTC.

The rearrangement uses TRBV11-3 and TRBJ1-1; a weak D match, TRBD1 (6 bases). The germline V gene has CDR1 SGHNT and CDR2 YENEEA. CDR3 length equals 16 residues. Trimming pared 2 bases from V and 0 bases from J, leaving 13 bases between. CDR3 sequence: CASSLNRAPMNTEAFF. CDR3 nucleotide sequence: TGTGCCAGCAGCTTAAACAGGGCCCCCATGAACACTGAAGCTTTCTTT. The variable domain in full, completed from reference TRBV11-3 and TRBJ1-1, reads EAGVVQSPRYKIIEKKQPVAFWCNPISGHNTLYWYLQNLGQGPELLIRYENEEAVDDSQLPKDRFSAERLKGVDSTLKIQPAELGDSAVYLCASSLNRAPMNTEAFFGQGTRLTVV.

The chain couples TRBV15 to TRBJ2-1; possible D gene TRBD1, 7 bases. The CDR3 length is 15 residues. CDR1 LNHNV and CDR2 YYDKDF come from the germline V gene (reference sequence). Trimming shortened V by 0 bases and J by 8 bases, and 14 bases separated the two germline ends. The CDR3, as DNA: TGTGCCACCAGCAGAGATCAAGGGGGCGGGGATGAGCAGTTCTTC. Its translation: CATSRDQGGGDEQFF.

The rearrangement joins TRBV11-2 to TRBJ1-1; D is unresolved. Trimming removed 4 bases from V and 1 base from J, with 13 bases in between. Germline lookup yields CDR1 SGHAT and CDR2 FQNNGV. The CDR3 covers 15 residues. The CDR3 nucleotides are TGTGCCAGCAGCTCAACCCCCGGAGGGAACACTGAAGCTTTCTTT. Translated: CASSSTPGGNTEAFF.

This clone appeared once. The chain combines TRBV6-4 with TRBJ2-1, with 8 nucleotides matching TRBD2. J gave up 9 bases and V 2 bases, and 6 bases lay outside the gene matches. Per germline, CDR1 MRHNA and CDR2 SNTAGT. This CDR3 has 14 amino acids. CDR3 residues: CASSDGVAGSEQFF. CDR3 coding DNA: TGTGCCAGCAGTGACGGGGTAGCGGGGAGTGAGCAGTTCTTC.

This clone was counted between two and nine times. The rearrangement uses TRBV10-3 and TRBJ2-4; TRBD1 might be the D (6 bases). Trimming left V 3 bases short and J 0 bases short, with 15 bases between. The CDR3 is 17 amino acids. Per germline, CDR1 ENHRY and CDR2 SYGVKD. In nucleotides, the CDR3 is TGTGCCATCAGTGACCCGCAGACAGGTCAAGCCAAAAACATTCAGTACTTC. It translates to CAISDPQTGQAKNIQYF.